The rows below give T cell receptor beta chains drawn from one sample of a study of beta chain features in type 1 diabetes. Measured with immunoSEQ multiplex PCR; TCRdb has only the in-frame clones, and not every one. The sample holds around 180,000 clones; less than 9.5% are singletons and the top ten take approximately 0.85%. Sequencing input: central memory CD4+ T cells from blood. The receptors come from a woman between 40 and 50 years old with type 1 diabetes. The CDR3 runs from the conserved cysteine through the conserved F or W. A D gene is named only where the DNA matches it firmly. The size entry is marked missing in some rows and otherwise reads once, few, many or a size class.

clone_size j_call d_call v_call cdr3_aa cdr3_nt
few TRBJ2-1 TRBD2 TRBV7-9 CASSQRDGVSKEQFF TGTGCCAGCAGCCAGCGGGACGGTGTCTCAAAGGAGCAGTTCTTC
few TRBJ2-5 TRBD1 TRBV18 CASSPPGTGGETQYF TGTGCCAGCTCACCACCGGGGACAGGGGGAGAGACCCAGTACTTC
few TRBJ1-1 TRBD1 TRBV5-4 CASRQTGGRTEAFF TGTGCCAGCAGACAGACAGGGGGAAGGACTGAAGCTTTCTTT
few TRBJ2-5 . TRBV11-3 CASSWRTGETQYF TGTGCCAGCAGCTGGAGAACTGGGGAGACCCAGTACTTC
. TRBJ1-6 TRBD1 TRBV2 CASRAEGGQRNSPLHF TGTGCCAGCAGAGCCGAGGGGGGACAGAGAAATTCACCCCTCCACTTT
few TRBJ2-7 . TRBV27 CASSLRRDGSAGQYF TGTGCCAGCAGTTTAAGGAGGGACGGATCCGCAGGGCAGTACTTC
few TRBJ1-5 . TRBV25-1 CASSENYPGPEAQHF TGTGCCAGCAGTGAAAACTATCCAGGGCCAGAAGCCCAGCATTTT
. TRBJ1-2 . TRBV9 CASSVSDSVGSYTF TGTGCCAGCAGCGTTTCGGACAGCGTGGGTAGCTACACCTTC
few TRBJ1-1 . TRBV7-9 CASSFGAGMGTEAFF TGTGCCAGCAGCTTTGGGGCAGGGATGGGGACTGAAGCTTTCTTT
. TRBJ1-1 TRBD1 TRBV7-3 CASSLMDRSTEAFF TGTGCCAGCAGCTTAATGGACAGGTCGACTGAAGCTTTCTTT
few TRBJ1-2 . TRBV5-4 CASSFTGTKSYGYTF TGTGCCAGCAGCTTTACAGGAACGAAGAGCTATGGCTACACCTTC